These 17 T cell receptor beta chains originate from one sample sequenced in a study of shared clonotypes between healthy human individuals. Only in-frame clones appear in the TCRdb table, and some are missing; sequencing was by immunoSEQ multiplex PCR. Of some 2.3 million clones listed, roughly 93% are singletons. Sequenced: naive CD4+ T cells from PBMCs. Noted subset: CD45RA+ positively selected. These receptors came from a man between 18 and 35 years old in good health. Some clones in this sample may be carry-over from other donors' samples.

This chain connects TRBV19 to TRBJ1-1; D call uncertain. The germline V gene encodes CDR1 LNHDA and CDR2 SQIVND (reference sequence). The CDR3 is 13 amino acids. Trimming took off 7 bases at V and 0 bases at J, with 9 bases between the two ends. CDR3: CASTYLMNTEAFF. CDR3 sequence (DNA): TGTGCCAGTACCTATCTGATGAACACTGAAGCTTTCTTT.

J is TRBJ1-3 and V is TRBV4-2; 7 bases line up with TRBD1. V lost 1 base, J lost 0 bases, and 6 bases stayed unmatched. CDR3 length equals 17 residues. The germline V gene has CDR1 LGHNA and CDR2 YNFKEQ. CDR3 nucleotide sequence: TGTGCCAGCAGCCAAGCTATCGACAGGGTCTCTGGAAACACCATATATTTT. It encodes CASSQAIDRVSGNTIYF.

CDR3 nucleotides: TGTGCCAGCAGTTTAGAGTTCTCTGGAAACACCATATATTTT. As protein: CASSLEFSGNTIYF. The chain couples TRBV27 to TRBJ1-3; unclear D gene. The germline V gene has CDR1 MNHEY and CDR2 SMNVEV (reference sequence). The V and J ends lost 2 bases and 0 bases respectively, with 5 bases between them. The CDR3 sequence is 14 residues long.

This clone was detected once. V usage is TRBV19 and J usage is TRBJ2-1, with D unresolved. Germline V gene lookup returns CDR1 LNHDA and CDR2 SQIVND (reference sequence). V was pared by 5 bases and J by 4 bases, with 6 bases between. The CDR3 sequence is 12 residues long. CDR3 DNA: TGTGCCAGTAGTCATGGATACAATGAGCAGTTCTTC. It encodes CASSHGYNEQFF.

This clone has only one observation. The CDR3 sequence: CASSLAQGLEKLFF. As DNA, the CDR3 is TGTGCCAGCAGCTTAGCTCAGGGACTTGAAAAACTGTTTTTT. The rearrangement joins TRBV7-9 to TRBJ1-4, with D possibly TRBD1 on 5 matching bases. V was trimmed by 0 bases and J by 7 bases, leaving 9 bases between them. Per germline, CDR1 SEHNR and CDR2 FQNEAQ (reference sequence). The CDR3 totals 14 residues.

The chain employs TRBV6-5 and TRBJ1-2; 7 bases line up with TRBD1. Losses at the gene ends were 7 bases for V and 9 bases for J; bases not matched to a gene: 11. The CDR3 has 13 amino acids. Germline V gives CDR1 MNHEY, CDR2 SVGAGI. The DNA of the CDR3 is TGTGCCAGCATTGACAGTAAGGGGGCACGCTACACCTTC. Protein sequence: CASIDSKGARYTF.

This sequence joins TRBV6-5 and TRBJ1-5; D not certain. The germline V gene encodes CDR1 MNHEY and CDR2 SVGAGI. Deletions cut 6 bases from V and 6 bases from J, with 12 bases between. The CDR3 extends over 13 amino acids. As DNA, the CDR3 is TGTGCCAGCAGCCAAGATTTCGGTCAGCCCCAGCATTTT. Residues: CASSQDFGQPQHF.

This clone appeared a single time. The J gene is TRBJ2-7, the V gene TRBV6-5; D is unresolved. The CDR3 extends over 16 amino acids. Germline values: CDR1 MNHEY, CDR2 SVGAGI. Trimming removed 0 bases from V and 0 bases from J, with 12 bases in between. The CDR3 DNA sequence: TGTGCCAGCAGTTACTCTCCCCAGTTTCGCTCCTACGAGCAGTACTTC. Translating it yields CASSYSPQFRSYEQYF.

V and J are TRBV5-4 and TRBJ1-2, with 10 bases lining up with TRBD1. Per the germline V gene, CDR1 is SGHNT and CDR2 is YYREEE (reference sequence). CDR3 length: 16 residues. The junction had 8 bases not matched to a gene; V was cut back by 3 bases and J by 3 bases. CDR3 residues: CASSSPEGQGHYGYTF. As DNA, the CDR3 is TGTGCCAGCAGCTCTCCGGAGGGACAGGGGCACTATGGCTACACCTTC. Supplemented by reference TRBV5-4 and TRBJ1-2, the full variable domain reads ETGVTQSPTHLIKTRGQQVTLRCSSQSGHNTVSWYQQALGQGPQFIFQYYREEENGRGNFPPRFSGLQFPNYSSELNVNALELDDSALYLCASSSPEGQGHYGYTFGSGTRLTVV.

The chain recombines TRBV7-2 with TRBJ1-4; TRBD1 matches 7 bases. The germline CDR1 and CDR2 sequences are SGHTA and FQGNSA. Unmatched junction bases numbered 13, after V lost 6 bases and J lost 3 bases. The CDR3 sequence is 17 residues long. CDR3 DNA: TGTGCCAGCAGACGTCAAGGACAGGCAGTCCCTAATGAAAAACTGTTTTTT. Translation gives CASRRQGQAVPNEKLFF.

V gene TRBV7-9 combines with J gene TRBJ2-7; D possibly matches TRBD1 or TRBD2 (6 bases each). The CDR3 consists of 17 residues. Deletions cut 5 bases from V and 2 bases from J, with 22 bases between. The germline gives CDR1 SEHNR, CDR2 FQNEAQ (reference sequence). CDR3 protein: CASSRGYEAGAPYEQYF. The CDR3 region has the DNA TGTGCCAGCAGCAGGGGGTATGAAGCGGGCGCCCCCTACGAGCAGTACTTC.

Comment on this clone: Additional DNA sequences in this sample encode the identical CDR3. V usage is TRBV5-1 and J usage is TRBJ1-1; no clear D gene. V dropped 4 bases and J dropped 0 bases, with 7 bases sitting between them. CDR3 size: 13 residues. Germline assignment: CDR1 SGHRS and CDR2 YFSETQ. The CDR3 region is CASSPGVNTEAFF. The CDR3 DNA follows: TGCGCCAGCAGCCCGGGAGTGAACACTGAAGCTTTCTTT.

This chain links TRBV5-1 with TRBJ2-1, with unresolved D. Trimming took off 2 bases at V and 5 bases at J, with 17 bases between the two ends. Germline V lookup: CDR1 SGHRS, CDR2 YFSETQ. The CDR3 contains 16 residues. CDR3 nucleotide sequence: TGCGCCAGCAGCTTTAGAGCCCAGGCCCTAAACAATGAGCAGTTCTTC. Translating gives CASSFRAQALNNEQFF.

J is TRBJ2-1 and V is TRBV28; no firm D call. Looked up from germline, CDR1 is MDHEN and CDR2 is SYDVKM. The ends were cut back, 3 bases at V and 2 bases at J, with 11 bases in the middle. The length of the CDR3 is 15 residues. The CDR3 loop is CASSFRQWPYNEQFF. CDR3 coding DNA: TGTGCCAGCAGTTTCAGGCAGTGGCCCTACAATGAGCAGTTCTTC.

The chain employs TRBV9 and TRBJ1-1; TRBD1 might be the D (6 bases). The CDR3 sequence is 15 residues long. Trimming pared 2 bases from V and 4 bases from J, leaving 15 bases between. Germline V gene sequence: CDR1 SGDLS, CDR2 YYNGEE. In nucleotides, the CDR3 is TGTGCCAGCAGCGTGGAGCCGGGGGCGAGCACTGAAGCTTTCTTT. This sequence encodes CASSVEPGASTEAFF.

This rearrangement joins TRBV27 to TRBJ2-1, with 7 bases aligning to TRBD2. Germline assignment: CDR1 MNHEY and CDR2 SMNVEV (reference sequence). The CDR3 consists of 14 residues. The J segment lost 6 bases and the V segment lost 0 bases, leaving 2 bases of the junction unmatched. The CDR3 DNA reads as TGTGCCAGCAGTTTATCTTCTAGCGGCAATGAGCAGTTCTTC. This sequence encodes CASSLSSSGNEQFF.

The rearrangement joins TRBV5-4 to TRBJ2-2; D is ambiguous. V lost 0 bases and J lost 6, with 12 bases in between. From germline, CDR1 is SGHNT and CDR2 YYREEE (reference sequence). This CDR3 is 15 amino acids long. Here the CDR3 reads CASSLDVKVAGELFF. The CDR3 DNA sequence: TGTGCCAGCAGCTTGGATGTAAAGGTCGCCGGGGAGCTGTTTTTT.